These T cell receptor beta chains were read from a single sample in a study of immune heterogeneity within non-small cell lung tumors. MiXCR, applied by TCRdb to the multiplex PCR reads, yields one record per CDR3 protein. Of 20,000 to 25,000 distinct CDR3 sequences listed, roughly 30% are singletons. Sequenced: lung tumor tissue. These receptors all come from a man aged 40-49 years with non-small cell lung cancer. Both conserved end residues are part of each CDR3. A D gene is named only where the DNA matches it firmly. The size entry is marked missing in some rows and otherwise reads once, few, many or a size class.

TRBJ1-2,.,medium-sized,TRBV27,CASKGLLGQIGYTF,TGTGCCAGCAAGGGTCTTCTCGGACAGATTGGCTACACCTTC
TRBJ2-7,.,medium-sized,TRBV6-1,CASSQDGALYEQYF,TGTGCCAGCAGTCAGGACGGGGCGCTCTACGAGCAGTACTTC
TRBJ2-7,TRBD1,few,TRBV7-8,CASRPDRVSYEQYF,TGTGCCAGCAGACCGGACAGGGTCTCCTACGAGCAGTACTTC
TRBJ1-6,.,few,TRBV7-9,CASSLNPRASSYNSPLHF,TGTGCCAGCAGCTTAAACCCCAGGGCAAGCTCCTATAATTCACCCCTCCACTTT
TRBJ2-7,.,few,TRBV7-2,CASSLIGFHSYKQYF,TGTGCCAGCAGCTTAATTGGGTTCCACTCCTACAAGCAGTACTTC
TRBJ2-1,TRBD2,.,TRBV9,CASSVLAASYNEQFF,TGTGCCAGCAGCGTACTAGCGGCCTCCTACAATGAGCAGTTCTTC
TRBJ1-2,.,.,TRBV11-3,CASSPTGAILNYGYTF,TGTGCCAGCAGCCCTACAGGCGCCATTCTTAACTATGGCTACACCTTC
TRBJ2-7,TRBD1,many,TRBV10-3,CAISATGGSYEQYF,TGTGCCATCAGCGCGACAGGGGGCTCCTACGAGCAGTACTTC
TRBJ1-1,.,medium-sized,TRBV6-1,CATRSGSFRAFF,TGTGCCACACGGTCAGGGAGTTTTAGGGCTTTCTTT
TRBJ2-2,TRBD1,.,TRBV4-1,CASNFRDSSAGELFF,TGCGCCAGCAATTTCCGGGACAGTTCTGCCGGGGAGCTGTTTTTT
TRBJ2-5,.,many,TRBV6-1,CASSEAREGPETQYF,TGTGCCAGCAGTGAAGCGAGAGAGGGGCCAGAGACCCAGTACTTC
TRBJ2-7,.,many,TRBV6-1,CASKWGDSSYEQYF,TGTGCCAGCAAATGGGGGGATAGCTCCTACGAGCAGTACTTC
TRBJ1-2,.,many,TRBV19,CASSMDAATPNYGYTF,TGTGCCAGTAGTATGGATGCCGCTACACCAAACTATGGCTACACCTTC
TRBJ2-7,TRBD1,many,TRBV9,CASSGTGVDEQYF,TGTGCCAGCAGCGGCACAGGGGTGGACGAGCAGTACTTC
TRBJ2-2,TRBD2,.,TRBV7-2,CASSLAASGRTGEVFF,TGTGCCAGCAGCTTAGCGGCTAGCGGGAGAACCGGGGAGGTGTTTTTT
TRBJ2-7,.,.,TRBV11-2,CARSLQGRYEQYF,TGTGCCAGAAGCTTACAGGGTCGTTACGAGCAGTACTTC
TRBJ2-5,.,.,TRBV5-1,CASSLNTIGRWETQYF,TGCGCCAGCAGCTTGAATACAATTGGAAGGTGGGAGACCCAGTACTTC
TRBJ2-7,.,many,TRBV19,CASSMANQYEQYF,TGTGCCAGTAGTATGGCTAACCAGTACGAGCAGTACTTC
TRBJ2-2,.,.,TRBV5-1,CASSLQGTGELFF,TGCGCCAGCAGCTTGCAGGGAACCGGGGAGCTGTTTTTT
TRBJ1-3,.,many,TRBV7-2,CASSYREGGNTIYF,TGTGCCAGCAGCTATAGAGAGGGCGGAAACACCATATATTTT
TRBJ2-1,TRBD2,many,TRBV27,CASSAGTSGVNEQFF,TGTGCCAGCAGTGCCGGGACTAGCGGGGTCAATGAGCAGTTCTTC
TRBJ1-1,.,many,TRBV6-1,CASSFSSRGPTEAFF,TGTGCCAGCAGCTTCAGCTCCAGGGGCCCCACTGAAGCTTTCTTT
TRBJ2-1,TRBD2,few,TRBV28,CASSTSGRSPYNEQFF,TGTGCCAGCAGTACTAGCGGGAGGTCGCCCTACAATGAGCAGTTCTTC
TRBJ2-5,TRBD2,many,TRBV7-2,CASSLAGTSGRLQETQYF,TGTGCCAGCAGCTTAGCCGGGACTAGCGGGAGACTCCAAGAGACCCAGTACTTC
TRBJ1-1,.,many,TRBV11-2,CASSLTQNTEAFF,TGTGCCAGCAGCTTAACTCAGAACACTGAAGCTTTCTTT
TRBJ1-3,.,once,TRBV19,CASLPGTSGNTIYF,TGTGCCAGTCTACCAGGGACTTCTGGAAACACCATATATTTT
TRBJ1-4,TRBD1,few,TRBV6-1,CASSKGGQGGEKLFF,TGTGCCAGCAGTAAGGGAGGTCAGGGGGGGGAAAAACTGTTTTTT
TRBJ2-3,.,few,TRBV13,CASSLRLDTDTQYF,TGTGCCAGCAGCTTAAGGCTAGACACAGATACGCAGTATTTT
TRBJ2-3,.,many,TRBV30,CAWSSFNTDTQYF,TGTGCCTGGTCCAGTTTTAATACAGATACGCAGTATTTT
TRBJ2-4,.,many,TRBV6-2/TRBV6-3,CASSLLGPGAKNIQYF,TGTGCCAGCAGCCTTCTAGGACCAGGGGCCAAAAACATTCAGTACTTC
TRBJ1-1,.,many,TRBV20-1,CSARTGWLTEAFF,TGCAGTGCTAGAACAGGGTGGCTTACTGAAGCTTTCTTT
TRBJ1-2,TRBD1,many,TRBV4-1,CASSLGQGAELVYGYTF,TGCGCCAGCAGCTTGGGACAGGGGGCAGAGTTAGTTTATGGCTACACCTTC
TRBJ2-4,.,few,TRBV18,CASSPTGTDIQYF,TGTGCCAGCTCACCAACGGGTACTGACATTCAGTACTTC
TRBJ2-1,.,many,TRBV6-2/TRBV6-3,CASEHRESYNEQFF,TGTGCCAGTGAACACAGGGAATCCTACAATGAGCAGTTCTTC
TRBJ1-1,.,.,TRBV20-1,CSARQGILMNTEAFF,TGCAGTGCTAGACAGGGTATTTTAATGAACACTGAAGCTTTCTTT
TRBJ2-7,TRBD2,few,TRBV5-6,CASSSTSGRPYEQYF,TGTGCCAGCAGCTCGACTAGCGGGAGACCCTACGAGCAGTACTTC
TRBJ2-3,.,many,TRBV20-1,CSASSRFRDTQYF,TGCAGTGCTAGTTCTAGATTTCGAGATACGCAGTATTTT
TRBJ2-5,.,few,TRBV12-5,CASGTSRGYETQYF,TGTGCTAGTGGTACCAGCAGAGGGTACGAGACCCAGTACTTC
TRBJ2-1,TRBD2,.,TRBV20-1,CSARQALAGHNEQFF,TGCAGTGCTAGACAGGCACTAGCGGGACACAATGAGCAGTTCTTC
TRBJ2-7,TRBD2,many,TRBV19,CASKGIAGAAAYEQYF,TGTGCCAGTAAAGGAATAGCGGGAGCTGCAGCCTACGAGCAGTACTTC
TRBJ1-2,.,.,TRBV5-4,CASSLGTGDSYGYTF,TGTGCCAGCAGCTTGGGCACCGGGGATTCCTATGGCTACACCTTC
TRBJ2-2,TRBD2,.,TRBV9,CASSVSGLAGGNTGELFF,TGTGCCAGCAGCGTAAGTGGACTAGCGGGAGGAAACACCGGGGAGCTGTTTTTT